Below are 24 T cell receptor beta chains sequenced from a single sample in a study of PD-1 blockade in classical Hodgkin lymphoma. Documented time point: cycle 4 day 1 (C4D1), after 5 to 7 weeks of nivolumab. The patients all showed relapse after autologous stem cell transplantation, while their brentuximab vedotin exposure varied. Isolation of CD8+ T cells from thawed PBMCs used magnetic negative selection. TCRdb keeps only in-frame clones here, not all; method: immunoSEQ multiplex PCR. The data contain more than 9,500 clones, about 88% of them singletons. The sequences come from CD8+ T cells from blood, collected before the fourth cycle of nivolumab. The receptors shown here come from a human donor with classical Hodgkin lymphoma. The donor label of this sample is uncertain.

By share, this clone counts as medium-sized. This chain links TRBV11-2 with TRBJ2-1, with a weak D call TRBD2 (5 bases). Trimming removed 2 bases at V and 7 bases at J, with 24 bases between. CDR3 length: 18 residues. Germline V gives CDR1 SGHAT, CDR2 FQNNGV. The CDR3 sequence is CASSLYFGGLGDNNEQFF. The CDR3 coding sequence is TGTGCCAGCAGCTTATATTTTGGCGGGTTGGGCGATAATAATGAGCAGTTCTTC.

This clone appeared once. J is TRBJ2-7 and V is TRBV27, with 8 bases that match TRBD1. CDR1 and CDR2 from the germline V gene are MNHEY and SMNVEV (reference sequence). V shed 3 bases, J shed 7 bases, and the junction held 8 bases outside the gene matches. This CDR3 has 14 amino acids. CDR3 loop: CASSFRQGNGEQYF. The CDR3 nucleotides are TGTGCCAGCAGTTTCAGACAGGGGAACGGGGAGCAGTACTTC.

This sequence joins TRBV4-2 and TRBJ2-5, with TRBD2 matching over 9 bases. The J call could be wrong; TRBJ2-7 is a better fit for the DNA end. CDR3 length: 15 amino acids. Germline V gene sequence: CDR1 LGHNA, CDR2 YNFKEQ. The DNA for the CDR3 is TGTGCCAGCAGCCAAGAGGCTAGCGGGACCTACGAGCAGTACTTC. Encoded protein: CASSQEASGTYEQYF.

The chain carries TRBV4-1 and TRBJ2-7; TRBD1 aligns across 7 bases. The CDR3 covers 15 residues. With V trimmed by 1 base and J by 2 bases, 5 bases remained unmatched. Germline V lookup: CDR1 MGHRA, CDR2 YSYEKL. CDR3 sequence: CASSQVHRGPYEQYF. The CDR3 nucleotides are TGCGCCAGCAGCCAAGTTCACAGGGGCCCCTACGAGCAGTACTTC.

The chain joins TRBV2 to TRBJ1-4; no clear D gene. The CDR3 spans 17 residues. Germline V gene lookup returns CDR1 SNHLY and CDR2 FYNNEI. V gave up 1 base and J gave up 7 bases, with 19 bases separating them. The CDR3 DNA is TGTGCCAGCAGTGAAGTCGTCCCCGAGGGCCTTAGTGAAAAACTGTTTTTT. This gives the protein CASSEVVPEGLSEKLFF.

The V gene is TRBV5-8, the J gene TRBJ2-4, with a tentative D call TRBD2 (7 bases). Trimming took off 2 bases at V and 6 bases at J, with 12 bases between the two ends. The CDR3 totals 14 residues. The germline V gene has CDR1 SGHTS and CDR2 YDEGEE. The CDR3 bases are TGTGCCAGCAGCTTCGGGGGGCAGATAAACATTCAGTACTTC. The encoded protein is CASSFGGQINIQYF.

The rearrangement links TRBV5-5 to TRBJ1-5, with D maybe TRBD1 (5 bases). The CDR3 contains 15 residues. The germline V gene has CDR1 SGHKS and CDR2 YYEKEE (reference sequence). V lost 4 bases to trimming and J lost 0 bases, with 11 bases between them. CDR3: CASSLAGYSNQPQHF. The DNA of the CDR3 is TGTGCCAGCAGCCTCGCAGGGTATAGCAATCAGCCCCAGCATTTT.

This clone is medium-sized. The chain has TRBV28 and TRBJ1-2; 11 positions match TRBD1. V shed 6 bases and J 7 bases; nucleotides not matched to a gene: 10. The CDR3 totals 15 residues. Germline V lookup: CDR1 MDHEN, CDR2 SYDVKM. The DNA for the CDR3 is TGTGCCAGCAGACCCGGGACAGGGGGATCGGGTGGCTACACCTTC. As protein: CASRPGTGGSGGYTF.

This chain joins TRBV4-3 and TRBJ2-7; 9 positions match TRBD2. This CDR3 region has 15 residues. V was pared by 8 bases and J by 2 bases, with 10 bases of the junction left unmatched. Germline CDR1 LGHNA, CDR2 YSLEER. The CDR3 region is CASSVGSGSTYEQYF. In nucleotides, the CDR3 is TGCGCCAGCTCGGTGGGTAGCGGGAGTACCTACGAGCAGTACTTC.

The J gene is TRBJ2-2, the V gene TRBV7-9; the match to TRBD2 covers 10 bases. The junction had 12 bases not matched to a gene; V was cut back by 6 bases and J by 5 bases. In germline, CDR1 is SEHNR, CDR2 FQNEAQ (reference sequence). The CDR3 has 17 amino acids. The CDR3 DNA reads TGTGCCAGCAGGTTGGGGCTAGCGGGAGAAGGGACCGGGGAGCTGTTTTTT. Translating gives CASRLGLAGEGTGELFF.

The chain has TRBV19 and TRBJ2-5, with 7 bases identical to TRBD2. The CDR3 loop spans 15 amino acids. Per the germline V gene, CDR1 is LNHDA and CDR2 is SQIVND (reference sequence). With 3 bases clipped from V and 4 bases from J, the junction kept 8 bases outside the gene matches. CDR3 bases: TGTGCCAGTAGTATGGGGGACTACGGAGGAGAGACCCAGTACTTC. Residues: CASSMGDYGGETQYF.

V is TRBV7-2 and J is TRBJ2-3, with 7 bases aligning to TRBD2. The CDR3 runs 15 residues. The V gene end was trimmed by 4 bases and the J gene end by 6 bases; junction bases not matched to a gene: 10. The germline V gene encodes CDR1 SGHTA and CDR2 FQGNSA. The CDR3 spells CASSSMGRAGDTQYF. The CDR3 DNA is TGTGCCAGCAGCTCCATGGGGAGGGCAGGGGATACGCAGTATTTT.

The gene calls are TRBV7-9 and TRBJ1-1; 7 positions agree with TRBD1. Germline CDR1 is SEHNR and CDR2 is FQNEAQ (reference sequence). The junction had 10 bases not matched to a gene; V was cut back by 5 bases and J by 4 bases. This CDR3 region has 15 residues. This chain's CDR3 is CASSLPPQGRTEAFF. CDR3 coding DNA: TGTGCCAGCAGCCTACCGCCACAGGGGCGCACTGAAGCTTTCTTT.

The gene calls are TRBV12-5 and TRBJ2-1; the D gene is possibly TRBD1 (5 bases). Germline V lookup: CDR1 LGHNT, CDR2 FRNRAP. The V and J ends lost 1 base and 9 bases respectively, with 13 bases between them. This CDR3 has 14 residues. CDR3 in DNA: TGTGCTAGTGGTTTGGGGCAGGGTATAAGTGAGCAGTTCTTC. Its translation: CASGLGQGISEQFF.

J is TRBJ2-1 and V is TRBV27, with D uncertain. V lost 5 bases and J 8 bases, leaving 19 bases between the germline ends. The V gene's germline CDR1 is MNHEY and CDR2 SMNVEV (reference sequence). This CDR3 spans 15 amino acids. As DNA, the CDR3 is TGTGCCAGCAGTCTCTACTTAGCCGGAGATCATGAGCAGTTCTTC. As protein: CASSLYLAGDHEQFF.

J is TRBJ2-3 and V is TRBV5-1; possibly TRBD1 for D (6 bases). Germline-derived CDR1 and CDR2 are SGHRS and YFSETQ. This CDR3 region has 15 residues. V was trimmed by 0 bases and J by 6 bases, leaving 14 bases between them. CDR3: CASSLDRDNLDTQYF. The CDR3 nucleotides read TGCGCCAGCAGCTTGGACAGGGACAATTTGGATACGCAGTATTTT.

The rearrangement joins TRBV6-6 to TRBJ1-1; D ambiguous. Germline loops: CDR1 MNHNY, CDR2 SVGAGI (reference sequence). The length of the CDR3 is 15 residues. V was pared by 2 bases and J by 0 bases, with 10 bases between. The CDR3 DNA sequence: TGTGCCAGCAGTTACCCCCCGGGCTTGAACACTGAAGCTTTCTTT. Encoded protein: CASSYPPGLNTEAFF.

V is TRBV7-9 and J is TRBJ1-4; 10 nucleotides line up with TRBD1. Germline values: CDR1 SEHNR, CDR2 FQNEAQ (reference sequence). This CDR3 region has 15 residues. J gave up 6 bases and V 4 bases, and 5 bases lay outside the gene matches. The CDR3 spells CASSYRQGAYEKLFF. The CDR3 DNA is TGTGCCAGCAGCTACCGACAGGGGGCCTATGAAAAACTGTTTTTT.

DNA of the CDR3: TGTGCCACCAGGGAGGGCGCAGACCAAACCTACGAGCAGTACTTC. Encoded protein: CATREGADQTYEQYF. The chain joins TRBV15 to TRBJ2-7; TRBD2 is a possible D gene (6 bases). Trimming stripped 6 bases from V and 2 bases from J, with 17 bases between. Germline V CDR1 and CDR2: LNHNV, YYDKDF (reference sequence). The CDR3 sequence is 15 residues long.

The chain combines TRBV6-6 with TRBJ1-1; unclear D gene. V was clipped by 5 bases and J by 1 base, with 14 bases between them. This CDR3 region has 15 residues. Germline CDR1 MNHNY, CDR2 SVGAGI (reference sequence). In DNA, the CDR3 is TGTGCCAGCAGTGACGAGTACGAACCGAACACTGAAGCTTTCTTT. This codes for CASSDEYEPNTEAFF.

V gene TRBV21-1 combines with J gene TRBJ1-2. TRBV21-1 is a pseudogene. CDR3 length equals 13 residues. CDR3 nucleotides: TGTGCCAGCTTGGGTATTCGGAGCTATGGCTACACCTTC. As protein: CASLGIRSYGYTF.

The genes are TRBV27 and TRBJ1-1; a weak D match, TRBD1 (5 bases). The CDR3 consists of 14 residues. Per the germline V gene, CDR1 is MNHEY and CDR2 is SMNVEV (reference sequence). Between the trimmed V and J ends, which lost 4 bases and 1 base, there was a span of 10 bases. The CDR3 nucleotides are TGTGCCAGCAGTTGGGCAGGGAGGAACACTGAAGCTTTCTTT. Residues: CASSWAGRNTEAFF.

The rearrangement links TRBV29-1 to TRBJ2-2; 7 nucleotides line up with TRBD1. CDR1 is SQVTM, CDR2 ANQGSEA, per germline. The length of the CDR3 is 13 residues. The trim removed 6 bases at V and 5 bases at J, leaving 6 bases unmatched. The CDR3 reads CSVDRVGTGELFF. The CDR3 DNA follows: TGCAGCGTCGACAGGGTGGGGACCGGGGAGCTGTTTTTT.

The J gene is TRBJ2-3, the V gene TRBV7-2; D may be TRBD2 (7 bases). Germline lookup yields CDR1 SGHTA and CDR2 FQGNSA. The CDR3 totals 15 residues. V lost 5 bases, J lost 6 bases, and 18 bases lay in between. CDR3 amino acids: CASSPLGGGGDTQYF. DNA of the CDR3: TGTGCCAGCAGCCCCCTTGGGGGGGGCGGTGATACGCAGTATTTT.